The present TCR beta chain was sequenced within a study of cytomegalovirus exposure and HLA in healthy donors. Study findings and constraints: Analyses of presence and absence presupposed an approximately uniform sequencing depth across donors.

In the case of this clone: What it recognizes is unknown.

The PCR used 60 Vbeta and 13 Jbeta primers. Original processing methods: Later, an analysis found 80 million or so unique TCR beta chains, and some 10 million of these were shared. Libraries were prepared by immunoSEQ multiplex PCR; TCRdb keeps only in-frame clonotypes and omits some of them. The DNA was the basis for D and trimming; V, J and clone size are from that table. In the table there are 200,000 or so clones, 65% to 90% of which are singletons. Germline V gives CDR1 SGHKS, CDR2 YYEKEE (reference sequence). CDR3 length equals 14 residues. Trimming took 3 bases from V and 14 from J; bases not matched to a gene: 7.

The receptor was isolated from a girl between 10 and 17 years old in good health and CMV-seronegative. The V call is TRBV5-5, the J call TRBJ2-2; 13 bases line up with TRBD2. Material for sequencing was PBMCs. The CDR3 coding sequence is TGTGCCAGCAGCTCGGGACTAGCGGGAACGCGACTGTTTTTT. This encodes CASSSGLAGTRLFF.